This TCR beta chain was found in a study of shared clonotypes between healthy human individuals. This table comes from immunoSEQ multiplex PCR, and its TCRdb copy is limited to in-frame clones, with some not included. The table includes roughly 2.5 million clones, over 85% detected once. V was trimmed by 3 bases and J by 0 bases, leaving 7 bases between them. The length of the CDR3 is 14 residues. CDR1 LNHDA and CDR2 SQIVND come from the germline V gene (reference sequence). Points on this clone: The sample has other DNA sequences that encode this CDR3 too.

The V and J genes are TRBV19 and TRBJ2-3; D gene ambiguous. The clonotype originates from a man aged 18 to 30 in good health. The sequenced sample consisted of naive CD4+ T cells sorted from blood. Subset indicated: CD45RA+ positively selected. CDR3 in DNA: TGTGCCAGTAGTATTTCTTTCAGCACAGATACGCAGTATTTT. It codes for CASSISFSTDTQYF.